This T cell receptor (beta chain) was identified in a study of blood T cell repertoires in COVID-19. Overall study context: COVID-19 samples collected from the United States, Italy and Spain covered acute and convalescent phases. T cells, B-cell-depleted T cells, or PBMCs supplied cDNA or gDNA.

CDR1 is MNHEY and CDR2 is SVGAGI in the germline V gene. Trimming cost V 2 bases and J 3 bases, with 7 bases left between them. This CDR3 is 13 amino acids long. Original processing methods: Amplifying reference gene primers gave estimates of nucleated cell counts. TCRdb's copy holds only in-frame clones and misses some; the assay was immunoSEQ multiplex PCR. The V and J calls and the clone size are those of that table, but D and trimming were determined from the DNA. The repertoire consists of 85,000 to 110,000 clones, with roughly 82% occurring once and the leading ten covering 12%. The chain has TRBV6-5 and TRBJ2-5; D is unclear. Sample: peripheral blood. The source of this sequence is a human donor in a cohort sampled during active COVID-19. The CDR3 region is CASSYLGEETQYF. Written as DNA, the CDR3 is TGTGCCAGCAGTTACCTAGGAGAAGAGACCCAGTACTTC.